One T cell receptor (beta chain) is described in this entry. The source of the sample is a study of CD8 T cells in Susac syndrome. The CDR3 totals 15 residues. Trimming at V came to 1 base and at J to 5 bases, leaving 5 bases not matched to a gene. CDR1 and CDR2 (germline): SGHTA, FQGTGA. The RNA, about 0.5 to 1 ug, was put through reverse transcription using random hexamers. Amplification of TCR beta CDR3 was carried out by immunoSEQ multiplex PCR, which covered 54 Vbeta and 13 Jbeta segments. Each CDR3 protein is one row after TCRdb ran MiXCR on the immunoSEQ multiplex PCR reads. The table includes 95,000 to 150,000 distinct CDR3 sequences, approximately 93% detected once.

This TCR came from a human donor with multiple sclerosis. The chain links TRBV7-3 to TRBJ2-5; 9 bases line up with TRBD2. Input material: CD8+ T cells from PBMCs. The chain's CDR3 is CASSLSGGAGETQYF. CDR3 DNA sequence: TGTGCCAGCAGCTTAAGCGGGGGGGCCGGGGAGACCCAGTACTTC.